The source of this TCR beta chain is a study of shared clonotypes between healthy human individuals (dated by TCRdb to the early 2020s). Regarding the complete study: The cohort comprised two women and a few men aged 18 to 49 years. To estimate repertoire size and how much clonotypes are shared between individuals, the study performed deep sequencing of blood TCR repertoires from 4 to 6 healthy adults. To increase sequencing depth and limit assay-specific biases, TCR repertoire library preparation and sequencing were carried out by different laboratories using diverse techniques. For each donor, CD4 naive and CD4 memory were each given three plates, CD8 naive was given two plates, and CD8 memory was given one plate. Each donor's leukapheresis produced roughly between roughly 0.94 and 9.5 billion PBMCs. What the authors observed across the whole study: Sampling was limited to blood, and TCR repertoires in tissue likely differ from TCR repertoires in blood. Pairwise subsampling indicated that sequencing depth was expected to affect the degree of clonotype sharing among donors. The small number of donors limited the genetic and exposure-history diversity represented. Even with the large sequencing depth, rarefaction of the sorted-subset datasets indicated that sequencing was incomplete. Larger estimated clonotype richness was generally found for naive subsets than for memory subsets. Higher generation probabilities were observed for clonotypes shared by all four sorted-subset donors than for non-shared clonotypes. When a few donors were compared, the shared fraction of clonotypes was around 5% for naive CD4, about 4% for naive CD8, roughly 2.5% for memory CD4, and approximately 0.4% for memory CD8.

TCR CDR3 regions were amplified from genomic DNA by multiplex PCR using the deep immunoSEQ assay. Genomic DNA extracted from each cell subset was distributed evenly over all wells of several immunoSEQ 96-well plates, and each plate served as one replicate. For sorted subsets, approximately 210 ng genomic DNA, equal to tens of thousands of T cell genomes, was loaded into each replicate PCR. Purified libraries were measured with a Qubit 3.0 fluorometer, size-checked on a Bioanalyzer 2100, and measured again with the KAPA Library Quantification kit. Every immunoSEQ 96-well plate was sequenced on a separate single-read 150-cycle Illumina NextSeq 550 flow cell. The original methods were these. Because only junctional sequences without quality scores were contained in the immunoSEQ output, filtering matching that applied to full-length reads could not be performed. To assign V/J genes and CDR3, sequences were annotated using PyIR, a Python wrapper for IgBLAST v1.9, with IMGT germline references. Reads were removed for weak V/J assignments (E-value above 1e-6), missing CDR3, stop codons, out-of-frame junctions, or ambiguous translated residues. V3J clonotypes were defined by identical inferred V gene, J gene, and CDR3 amino acid sequence. The percentage overlap between two repertoires was calculated by dividing the number of shared unique clonotypes by the size of the smaller repertoire. Repertoire richness was assessed with RTK rarefaction, the Chao1 estimator, and Recon v2.1 estimates of unobserved clonotypes. Generation probabilities were computed with OLGA for all TCRbeta clonotypes obtained by the gDNA method from a few donors. The immuneACCESS repertoire file appears here via TCRdb, limited to in-frame rearrangements. These files lack a portion of the clones; in checked studies, under half of the deficit traces to unresolved V genes, and the cause of the others is not known. V and J calls and clone size are copied from that table; D and trimming were computed from the DNA. Present in this sample are some 500,000 clones, approximately 95% of which were seen just once. 0.064% of the sample is in the top ten clones.

Healthy HIV-negative adults with no recently reported acute infections or vaccinations were included as donors. Every donor was a Caucasian adult living in Nashville, Tennessee, USA. CD4+ T cells were enriched by magnetic negative selection; naive cells were then positively selected on CD45RA, and the negative fraction formed the memory subset. After blood collection by leukapheresis, PBMCs were isolated using Ficoll-Histopaque density gradient centrifugation and then cryopreserved in the vapor phase of liquid nitrogen. Purity and quantity of every magnetically sorted T cell population were checked by analytical flow cytometry. Each sorted fraction had its genomic DNA isolated and then quantified by UV absorbance on a Nanodrop 2000c. The germline V gene sets CDR1 to MNHNS and CDR2 to SASEGT. Trimming costs V 8 bases and J 4 bases, and their ends lie 6 bases apart. There are 11 amino acids in the CDR3, from cysteine to phenylalanine inclusive. The only DNA kept is the CDR3, 33 bases in frame from the first base.

With regard to this clone: Its antigen remains unidentified. No quality values exist for individual bases; no much larger clone is one base distant.

The specimen sequenced was naive CD4+ T cells sorted from blood. Read against the paper, the sample's cell subset or site label means: CD45RA+ positively selected. The chain links TRBV6-1 with TRBJ1-5, with an unclear D gene assignment. The sequence was collected from a woman in her thirties in good health. The CDR3 in this case is CASGRNQPQHF. The nucleotide sequence is given as TGTGCCAGCGGTCGAAATCAGCCCCAGCATTTT.